The 8 T cell receptor beta chains below were found in one sample sequenced in a study of T cells in localized non-small cell lung cancer. The table came from immunoSEQ multiplex PCR; TCRdb's copy has only in-frame clones and leaves some out. Of about 14,000 clones in the sample, about 30% were seen once. The sample consisted of lung tumor tissue, taken before any cancer treatment. The receptors were sampled from an older female donor with stage I lung adenocarcinoma.

CDR3 protein: CASSHGQGPLNTEAFF. CDR3 sequence (DNA): TGTGCCAGCAGTCACGGACAGGGCCCCTTAAACACTGAAGCTTTCTTT. This chain joins TRBV6-8 and TRBJ1-1; 8 bases align to TRBD1. The CDR3 covers 16 residues. The germline V gene encodes CDR1 MNHGY and CDR2 SAAAGT. The V gene end was trimmed by 5 bases and the J gene end by 2 bases; junction bases not matched to a gene: 10.

The chain employs TRBV9 and TRBJ2-7, with a possible D match to TRBD2 (7 bases). The CDR3 loop spans 15 amino acids. V was pared by 0 bases and J by 3 bases, with 13 bases between. Germline CDR1 is SGDLS and CDR2 is YYNGEE. The CDR3 loop reads CASSVGGGGDYEQYF. CDR3 coding DNA: TGTGCCAGCAGCGTAGGAGGGGGAGGGGACTACGAGCAGTACTTC. Using reference TRBV9 and TRBJ2-7 for the parts outside the CDR3, the full variable domain is DSGVTQTPKHLITATGQRVTLRCSPRSGDLSVYWYQQSLDQGLQFLIQYYNGEERAKGNILERFSAQQFPDLHSELNLSSLELGDSALYFCASSVGGGGDYEQYFGPGTRLTVT.

This clone was counted between two and nine times. The genes are TRBV6-8 and TRBJ1-2, with a possible D match to TRBD1 (6 bases). The CDR3 spans 14 residues. V lost 4 bases, J lost 8 bases, and 17 bases lay in between. Germline assignment: CDR1 MNHGY and CDR2 SAAAGT. The CDR3 loop reads CASSSGLHREGYTF. In nucleotides, the CDR3 is TGTGCCAGCAGTTCAGGATTACACAGGGAAGGCTACACCTTC.

This clone was observed at least ten times. The chain is built from TRBV11-3 and TRBJ2-5; maybe TRBD2 (6 bases). Trimming pared 3 bases from V and 5 bases from J, leaving 25 bases between. The CDR3 spans 18 residues. CDR1 and CDR2 (germline): SGHNT, YENEEA. CDR3 in amino acids: CASSLEGSTGPFGETQYF. The CDR3 DNA follows: TGTGCCAGCAGCTTGGAGGGCTCAACAGGCCCCTTTGGGGAGACCCAGTACTTC.

V and J are TRBV30 and TRBJ1-4; D is perhaps TRBD1 (5 bases). Trimming cost V 1 base and J 0 bases, with 9 bases left between them. The CDR3 extends over 15 amino acids. From germline, CDR1 is GTSNPN and CDR2 SVGIG (reference sequence). Here the CDR3 DNA reads TGTGCCTGGAGTGAACGGACACCAACTAATGAAAAACTGTTTTTT. Residues: CAWSERTPTNEKLFF.

This sequence joins TRBV29-1 and TRBJ1-1, with a weak D call TRBD1 (5 bases). Trimming took 4 bases from V and 2 from J, leaving 8 bases between them. Germline V gene lookup returns CDR1 SQVTM and CDR2 ANQGSEA. CDR3 length: 12 residues. CDR3 sequence reads: CSVVRANTEAFF. In DNA form, the CDR3 reads TGCAGCGTTGTCAGGGCTAACACTGAAGCTTTCTTT.

This clone was counted at least ten times. V usage is TRBV11-3 and J usage is TRBJ2-2; no clear D gene. Per germline, CDR1 SGHNT and CDR2 YENEEA. The V gene lost 3 bases and the J gene lost 1 base, with 9 bases spanning the gap. The CDR3 covers 15 residues. CDR3 in amino acids: CASSFSVRNTGELFF. The CDR3 DNA is TGTGCCAGCAGCTTTTCTGTCAGGAACACCGGGGAGCTGTTTTTT.

This clone was counted ten times or more. The J gene is TRBJ1-5, the V gene TRBV11-3; D call uncertain. Germline assignment: CDR1 SGHNT and CDR2 YENEEA. This CDR3 region has 15 residues. V lost 5 bases to trimming and J lost 5 bases, with 16 bases between them. The CDR3 sequence is CASSPKVGVDQPQHF. The DNA for the CDR3 is TGTGCCAGCAGCCCCAAGGTCGGGGTCGATCAGCCCCAGCATTTT. Based on the CDR3 plus reference TRBV11-3 and TRBJ1-5, the full variable domain is EAGVVQSPRYKIIEKKQPVAFWCNPISGHNTLYWYLQNLGQGPELLIRYENEEAVDDSQLPKDRFSAERLKGVDSTLKIQPAELGDSAVYLCASSPKVGVDQPQHFGDGTRLSIL.